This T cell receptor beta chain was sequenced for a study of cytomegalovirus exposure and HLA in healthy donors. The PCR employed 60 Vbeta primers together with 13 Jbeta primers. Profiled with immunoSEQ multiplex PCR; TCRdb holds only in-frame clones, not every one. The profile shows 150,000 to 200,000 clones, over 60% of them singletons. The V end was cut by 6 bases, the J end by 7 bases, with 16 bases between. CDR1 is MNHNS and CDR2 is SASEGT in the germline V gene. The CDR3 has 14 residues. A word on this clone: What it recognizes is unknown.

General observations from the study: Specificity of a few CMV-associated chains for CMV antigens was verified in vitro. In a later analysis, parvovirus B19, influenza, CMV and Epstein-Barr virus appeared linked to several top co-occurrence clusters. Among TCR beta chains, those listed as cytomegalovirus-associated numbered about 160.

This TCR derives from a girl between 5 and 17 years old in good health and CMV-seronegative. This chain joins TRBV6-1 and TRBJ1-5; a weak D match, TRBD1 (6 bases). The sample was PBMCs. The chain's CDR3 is CASSSTGSGQPQHF. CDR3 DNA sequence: TGTGCCAGCAGCTCCACAGGGTCGGGGCAGCCCCAGCATTTT.